Listed below are T cell receptor beta chains from one sample, sequenced in a study of human T cells and chemical hapten exposure. TCRdb reanalysed the RACE reads using MiXCR and keeps one entry per CDR3 protein. The sample carries around 110,000 distinct CDR3 sequences, about 12% recorded once. The material was whole blood, obtained in connection with sensitization to the hapten diphenylcyclopropenone (DPC). These receptors came from a woman in her forties or fifties with alopecia areata. Some clones in this sample may be carry-over from other donors' samples. CDR3s include the opening cysteine and the closing phenylalanine or tryptophan. The D gene is left open where the match is weak. Clone sizes are given selectively: once, few, many, or a class where the clone is expanded.

few,TRBJ2-1,NA,TRBV6-5,TGTGCCAGCAGTTTTAAGGCTTCTCGGTTCTTC,CASSFKASRFF
few,TRBJ2-7,NA,TRBV4-1,TGCGCCAGCAGCCAAGTCCGGGGAATCGACGAGCAGTACTTC,CASSQVRGIDEQYF
NA,TRBJ2-4,NA,TRBV3-1,TGTGCCAGCAGCCAAGATCGAACTAGGCGAAACATTCAGTACTTC,CASSQDRTRRNIQYF
many,TRBJ1-4,NA,TRBV6-2/TRBV6-3,TGTGCCAGCAGTTCCGTCAGGGAAAAACTGTTTTTT,CASSSVREKLFF
NA,TRBJ2-2,NA,TRBV3-1,TGTGCCAGCAGCCTCGAGGGTGACGGCGGAACCGGGGAGCTGTTTTTT,CASSLEGDGGTGELFF
many,TRBJ2-6,NA,TRBV7-2,TGTGCCAGCAGCTCAGGACAGCCCCTCTCTGGGGCCAACGTCCTGACTTTC,CASSSGQPLSGANVLTF
few,TRBJ2-2,NA,TRBV27,TGTGCCAGCAGTTTATACAGAGTGAACACCGGGGAGCTGTTTTTT,CASSLYRVNTGELFF
many,TRBJ2-1,NA,TRBV7-8,TGTGCCAGCAGCTTAGGGGGTGGTGAGCAGTTCTTC,CASSLGGGEQFF
NA,TRBJ1-1,NA,TRBV9,TGTGCCAGCAGCGGGTGGAACACTGAAGCTTTCTTT,CASSGWNTEAFF
many,TRBJ1-2,TRBD1,TRBV4-2,TGTGCCAGCAGCCAGGACACAGGGGTGGCCTATGGCTACACCTTC,CASSQDTGVAYGYTF
few,TRBJ2-1,NA,TRBV28,TGTGCCAGCTACGTTGCAGGGGCAACTAGAAACTACAATGAGCAGTTCTTC,CASYVAGATRNYNEQFF
NA,TRBJ2-7,NA,TRBV6-5,TGTGCCAGCGGACGGGGACTTACCTACGAGCAGTACTTC,CASGRGLTYEQYF
NA,TRBJ2-2,TRBD2,TRBV28,TGTGCCAGCAGTTCCCCCGGGGGGGCGGATACCGGGGAGCTGTTTTTT,CASSSPGGADTGELFF
few,TRBJ1-2,NA,TRBV10-1,TGCGCCAGCAGTGACTATGCGAGGGGCTACACCTTC,CASSDYARGYTF
many,TRBJ1-2,NA,TRBV6-2/TRBV6-3,TGTGCCAGCAGGTTAGCCAGGTTAAATGGCTACACCTTC,CASRLARLNGYTF
many,TRBJ2-5,NA,TRBV6-2/TRBV6-3,TGTGCCAGCAGTTACTCCTCTGGGGTAGCGGAAGAGACCCAGTACTTC,CASSYSSGVAEETQYF
few,TRBJ1-1,NA,TRBV6-2/TRBV6-3,TGTGCCAGCAGCCAAAGCGCGGAAGCTTTCTTT,CASSQSAEAFF
few,TRBJ2-7,TRBD1,TRBV6-2/TRBV6-3,TGTGCCAGCAGTCAGCGACAGGGTCGCTACTACGAGCAGTACTTC,CASSQRQGRYYEQYF
few,TRBJ1-5,TRBD1,TRBV18,TGTGCCAGCTCACCACCGGGACAGGGGATAAATCAGCCCCAGCATTTT,CASSPPGQGINQPQHF
few,TRBJ2-7,NA,TRBV21-1,TGTGCCAGCAGCAAAAGCGGGCTAGCGGGGTACCTGAGCTCCTACGAGCAGTACTTC,CASSKSGLAGYLSSYEQYF
NA,TRBJ2-6,NA,TRBV20-1,TGCAGTGCTAGAGATCTGTCCCAGGGAATCGTCCAGCCACGCTCTGGGGCCAACGTCCTGACTTTC,CSARDLSQGIVQPRSGANVLTF
few,TRBJ2-3,NA,TRBV6-1,TGTGCCAGCAGTTCTAAGGGGTACACAGATACGCAGTATTTT,CASSSKGYTDTQYF
NA,TRBJ2-2,TRBD2,TRBV20-1,TGCAGTGCTAGCGGGAGGCCGGGTGGGACCGGGGAGCTGTTTTTT,CSASGRPGGTGELFF
many,TRBJ2-5,TRBD1,TRBV5-1,TGCGCCAGCAGCCCGACAGGGTCAGAGGAGACCCAGTACTTC,CASSPTGSEETQYF
NA,TRBJ2-1,NA,TRBV20-1,TGCAGTGCTAGAGAGGTGGCCGGCCCCCACACGGAGTTCTTC,CSAREVAGPHTEFF
many,TRBJ1-2,NA,TRBV28,TGTGCCAGCAGTTACCAGCAGGGGAGCGGGAACTATGGCTACACCTTC,CASSYQQGSGNYGYTF
NA,TRBJ2-4,NA,TRBV6-1,TGTGCCAGCAGTGAATTTTCCGGAGAACTAGCCAAAAACATTCAGTACTTC,CASSEFSGELAKNIQYF
few,TRBJ2-6,NA,TRBV6-1,TGTGCCAGCAGTGAGTATCCAGGCAGACCTGGGGCCAACGTCCTGACTTTC,CASSEYPGRPGANVLTF
many,TRBJ1-4,TRBD1,TRBV7-6,TGTGCCAGCAGCCGTGACAGGGGGGGTGAAAAACTGTTTTTT,CASSRDRGGEKLFF
NA,TRBJ1-6,TRBD1,TRBV18,TGTGCCAGCTCACTTCGACAGGGCCAAAATTCACCCCTCCACTTT,CASSLRQGQNSPLHF
NA,TRBJ2-3,NA,TRBV27,TGTGCCAGCAGTTTCGCCTGGTTAGCCACAGATACGCAGTATTTT,CASSFAWLATDTQYF
few,TRBJ1-2,TRBD1,TRBV7-9,TGTGCCAGCAGCTTAGAGGGGGCGGATGGCTACACCTTC,CASSLEGADGYTF
NA,TRBJ2-3,TRBD1,TRBV11-2,TGTGCCAGCAGCCTAGTGGGACAGGGGACAGATACGCAGTATTTT,CASSLVGQGTDTQYF
NA,TRBJ2-2,NA,TRBV29-1,TGCAGCGTCCAGGGGCCCGGGGAGCTGTTTTTT,CSVQGPGELFF
many,TRBJ2-3,TRBD2,TRBV5-1,TGCGCCAGCAGCCGGAATACCGGGACTAGCGGGGGGCGAGTCACAGATACGCAGTATTTT,CASSRNTGTSGGRVTDTQYF
NA,TRBJ2-5,NA,TRBV10-3,TGTGCCATCAGTAGACAGGAAAGAGAGACCCAGTACTTC,CAISRQERETQYF
few,TRBJ1-2,NA,TRBV6-6,TGTGCCAGCAGAGCCGGGATCCTCGCTTATGGCTACACCTTC,CASRAGILAYGYTF
NA,TRBJ1-5,NA,TRBV28,TGTGCCAGCGGGTGGGGCGGGAGGAGCAATCAGCCCCAGCATTTT,CASGWGGRSNQPQHF
many,TRBJ2-3,TRBD2,TRBV18,TGTGCCAGCTCACCACCAATGGCACTAGCGGGGGGGCCCGGCACAGATACGCAGTATTTT,CASSPPMALAGGPGTDTQYF
NA,TRBJ2-7,NA,TRBV12-3/TRBV12-4,TGTGCCAGCAGCAGGGGGGCTAGCAGTAACGAGCAGTACTTC,CASSRGASSNEQYF
few,TRBJ2-1,TRBD1,TRBV9,TGTGCCAGCAGCGTAGGGACAGGGCTTACCGGTTTACAATTTGAGCAGTTCTTC,CASSVGTGLTGLQFEQFF
NA,TRBJ1-2,TRBD1,TRBV7-2,TGTGCCAGCAGCTACTACCGACAGGGCCTAGGTGATGGCTACACCTTC,CASSYYRQGLGDGYTF
NA,TRBJ1-5,NA,TRBV20-1,TGCAGTGCTAGAGGGTCCGAGGTTCCAGCCCAGCATTTT,CSARGSEVPAQHF
many,TRBJ1-2,NA,TRBV3-1,TGTGCCAGCAGCCCACAGGTACCAGATGGCTACACCTTC,CASSPQVPDGYTF
NA,TRBJ1-1,NA,TRBV11-2,TGTGCCAGCAGCTTCGTGCTAGAAGGCACTGAAGCTTTCTTT,CASSFVLEGTEAFF
many,TRBJ1-5,NA,TRBV6-5,TGTGCCAGCAGTTACAATAGCAATCAGCCCCAGCATTTT,CASSYNSNQPQHF
few,TRBJ1-5,NA,TRBV28,TGTGCCAGCAACCCTGGGGGGTCGGGTCAGCCCCAGCATTTT,CASNPGGSGQPQHF
NA,TRBJ2-6,NA,TRBV2,TGTGCCAGCAGCATCAGGGTCTCTGGGGCCAACGTCCTGACTTTC,CASSIRVSGANVLTF
many,TRBJ1-2,NA,TRBV28,TGTGCCAGCAGTTTCAGGGACGGCTACACCTTC,CASSFRDGYTF